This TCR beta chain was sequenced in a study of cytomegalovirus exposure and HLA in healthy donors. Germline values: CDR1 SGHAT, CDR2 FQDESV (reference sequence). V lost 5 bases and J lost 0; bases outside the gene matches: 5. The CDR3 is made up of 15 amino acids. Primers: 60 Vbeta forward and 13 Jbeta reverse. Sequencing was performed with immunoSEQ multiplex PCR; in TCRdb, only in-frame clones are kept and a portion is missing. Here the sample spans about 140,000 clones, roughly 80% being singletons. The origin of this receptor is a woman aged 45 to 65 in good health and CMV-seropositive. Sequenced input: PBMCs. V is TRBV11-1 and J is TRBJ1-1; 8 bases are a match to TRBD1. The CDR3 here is CASSASQGVNTEAFF. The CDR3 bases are TGTGCCAGCAGCGCTTCACAGGGGGTGAACACTGAAGCTTTCTTT.